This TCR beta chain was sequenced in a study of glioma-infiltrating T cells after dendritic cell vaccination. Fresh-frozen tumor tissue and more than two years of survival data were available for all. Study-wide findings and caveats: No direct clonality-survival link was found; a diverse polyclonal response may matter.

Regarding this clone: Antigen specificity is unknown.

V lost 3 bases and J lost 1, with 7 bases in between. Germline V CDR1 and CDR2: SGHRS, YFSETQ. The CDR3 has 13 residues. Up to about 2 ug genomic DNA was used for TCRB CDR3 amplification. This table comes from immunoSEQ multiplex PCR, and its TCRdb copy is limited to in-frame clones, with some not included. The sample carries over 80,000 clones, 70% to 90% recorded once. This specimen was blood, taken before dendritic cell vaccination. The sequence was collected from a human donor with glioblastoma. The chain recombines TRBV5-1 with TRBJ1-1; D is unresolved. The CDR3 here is CASSYDTNTEAFF. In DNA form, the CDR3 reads TGCGCCAGCAGCTATGACACGAACACTGAAGCTTTCTTT.